Shown below are 32 T cell receptor beta chains from a single sample sequenced in a study of blood T cell repertoires in COVID-19. Libraries were prepared by immunoSEQ multiplex PCR; TCRdb keeps only in-frame clonotypes and omits some of them. Of more than 200,000 clones in the sample, 70% to 90% were seen once. Sequencing was done on a sample of peripheral blood. The source of these receptors is a man aged 25-45 years with COVID-19, enrolled during active disease.

V gene TRBV28 combines with J gene TRBJ1-2; possibly TRBD1 for D (5 bases). Trimming removed 6 bases from V and 0 bases from J, with 8 bases in between. The CDR3 consists of 13 residues. Germline values: CDR1 MDHEN, CDR2 SYDVKM. The CDR3 coding sequence is TGTGCCAGCAGCCAGGGCTCTAACTATGGCTACACCTTC. It codes for CASSQGSNYGYTF.

The chain links TRBV7-9 to TRBJ2-7; D unclear. The CDR3 sequence is 13 residues long. Germline V gene data show CDR1 as SEHNR and CDR2 as FQNEAQ (reference sequence). Trimming shortened V by 5 bases and J by 5 bases, and 13 bases separated the two germline ends. Here the CDR3 reads CASSPPLEDEQYF. The DNA for the CDR3 is TGTGCCAGCAGCCCCCCGCTTGAGGACGAGCAGTACTTC. The entire variable domain, with the rest obtained from reference TRBV7-9 and TRBJ2-7, is as follows: DTGVSQNPRHKITKRGQNVTFRCDPISEHNRLYWYRQTLGQGPEFLTYFQNEAQLEKSRLLSDRFSAERPKGSFSTLEIQRTEQGDSAMYLCASSPPLEDEQYFGPGTRLTVT.

Only one count was recorded for this clone. The chain carries TRBV4-3 and TRBJ2-1; D not certain. Germline V gene sequence: CDR1 LGHNA, CDR2 YSLEER. V dropped 1 base and J dropped 8 bases, with 24 bases sitting between them. This CDR3 has 18 amino acids. The CDR3 bases are TGCGCCAGCAGCCAAGCAGTTCACCCTAGAGCCTTTTGGGATGAGCAGTTCTTC. It translates to CASSQAVHPRAFWDEQFF.

This chain connects TRBV15 to TRBJ2-7; the D gene is possibly TRBD2 (5 bases). Trimming pared 1 base from V and 2 bases from J, leaving 9 bases between. The CDR3 consists of 14 residues. Germline values: CDR1 LNHNV, CDR2 YYDKDF (reference sequence). In DNA, the CDR3 is TGTGCCACCAGCAGAGCGGGAAGTACCTACGAGCAGTACTTC. Protein sequence: CATSRAGSTYEQYF.

The chain's CDR3 is CASSIIRWTGNTDTQYF. For the CDR3, the DNA is TGTGCCAGTAGTATAATCCGATGGACAGGAAACACAGATACGCAGTATTTT. The chain uses TRBV19 and TRBJ2-3, with 7 bases fitting TRBD1. CDR3 length: 17 residues. Looked up from germline, CDR1 is LNHDA and CDR2 is SQIVND (reference sequence). The trim removed 2 bases at V and 2 bases at J, leaving 10 bases unmatched.

The chain uses TRBV10-3 and TRBJ2-2, with 7 bases identical to TRBD1. Germline CDR1 is ENHRY and CDR2 is SYGVKD. Trimming took 0 bases from V and 3 from J; bases not matched to a gene: 7. The CDR3 runs to 17 residues. CDR3 nucleotides: TGTGCCATCAGTGAGTCATCCGACAGGGCCCACACCGGGGAGCTGTTTTTT. Protein sequence: CAISESSDRAHTGELFF.

This clone turned up a few times. This chain links TRBV28 with TRBJ2-7, with a weak D call TRBD1 (5 bases). CDR3 length: 14 residues. V was clipped by 5 bases and J by 2 bases, with 13 bases between them. CDR1 is MDHEN, CDR2 SYDVKM, per germline. The CDR3 DNA sequence: TGTGCCAGCAGTGGGGCCCAAGGGCCCTACGAGCAGTACTTC. Protein sequence: CASSGAQGPYEQYF.

V and J are TRBV14 and TRBJ1-1; possibly TRBD1 for D (6 bases). This CDR3 spans 13 amino acids. The germline gives CDR1 SGHDN, CDR2 FVKESK. V shed 7 bases and J shed 10 bases, with 19 bases lying between them. The CDR3 nucleotides are TGTGCCAGCAACCCAGTCAGGGGTATAGGAGCTTTCTTT. As protein: CASNPVRGIGAFF.

The rearrangement links TRBV10-3 to TRBJ1-1, with D possibly TRBD1 on 6 matching bases. V lost 2 bases, J lost 10 bases, and 14 bases lay in between. Germline-derived CDR1 and CDR2 are ENHRY and SYGVKD. This CDR3 is 13 amino acids long. The CDR3 is CAISEREQGAAFF. CDR3 bases: TGTGCCATCAGTGAGCGGGAACAGGGAGCAGCTTTCTTT.

DNA of the CDR3: TGCGCCAGCAGCTTGGATGGACAGGGGATGAGGGAAAAACTGTTTTTT. Translated: CASSLDGQGMREKLFF. The chain carries TRBV5-1 and TRBJ1-4; 9 bases fit TRBD1. The germline gives CDR1 SGHRS, CDR2 YFSETQ. V gave up 0 bases and J gave up 8 bases; unmatched junction bases: 8. This CDR3 has 16 residues. Using reference TRBV5-1 and TRBJ1-4 for the parts outside the CDR3, the full variable domain is KAGVTQTPRYLIKTRGQQVTLSCSPISGHRSVSWYQQTPGQGLQFLFEYFSETQRNKGNFPGRFSGRQFSNSRSEMNVSTLELGDSALYLCASSLDGQGMREKLFFGSGTQLSVL.

The CDR3: CASSDGLSPSTGELFF. The CDR3 DNA is TGTGCCAGCAGCGACGGACTATCCCCCAGCACCGGGGAGCTGTTTTTT. This chain joins TRBV7-9 and TRBJ2-2, with a weak D call TRBD2 (6 bases). Per germline, CDR1 SEHNR and CDR2 FQNEAQ (reference sequence). The V and J ends lost 5 bases and 4 bases respectively, with 17 bases between them. The CDR3 sequence is 16 residues long.

The chain uses TRBV19 and TRBJ1-2; D might be TRBD1 (5 bases). V shed 6 bases and J shed 5 bases, with 25 bases lying between them. This CDR3 has 17 amino acids. Germline CDR1 and CDR2: LNHDA and SQIVND (reference sequence). The CDR3 nucleotides are TGTGCCAGTAGCACACAGGTGGGCCAGGGAGGAAGGTATGGCTACACCTTC. Translation: CASSTQVGQGGRYGYTF.

The genes are TRBV15 and TRBJ1-2; TRBD1 aligns across 12 bases. The V gene's germline CDR1 is LNHNV and CDR2 YYDKDF (reference sequence). This CDR3 has 17 amino acids. V lost 3 bases and J lost 1; bases outside the gene matches: 6. CDR3 region: CATSSRDRGPFNYGYTF. In nucleotides, the CDR3 is TGTGCCACCAGCAGCCGGGACAGGGGGCCTTTTAACTATGGCTACACCTTC.

The chain carries TRBV5-1 and TRBJ2-3, with D possibly matching TRBD1 (6 bases). Germline values: CDR1 SGHRS, CDR2 YFSETQ. V lost 3 bases and J lost 5, with 7 bases in between. The CDR3 contains 12 residues. In DNA, the CDR3 is TGCGCCAGCAGCTCGGACAGAGATACGCAGTATTTT. Amino acid sequence: CASSSDRDTQYF.

The chain carries TRBV24-1 and TRBJ2-3; no clear D gene. This CDR3 has 13 residues. The germline V gene encodes CDR1 KGHDR and CDR2 SFDVKD. V shed 3 bases and J shed 5 bases, with 8 bases lying between them. CDR3 coding DNA: TGTGCCACCAGTGATCTCTACCGAGATACGCAGTATTTT. Its translation is CATSDLYRDTQYF.

The V call is TRBV6-5, the J call TRBJ2-1; the D is unclear. CDR3 length equals 11 residues. CDR1 is MNHEY and CDR2 is SVGAGI in the germline V gene. The V end lost 3 bases, the J end lost 8 bases, and 5 bases lay between the germline ends. CDR3 loop: CASSYLDEQFF. DNA of the CDR3: TGTGCCAGCAGTTATCTTGATGAGCAGTTCTTC.

J is TRBJ1-2 and V is TRBV28; 9 bases agree with TRBD1. The CDR3 extends over 12 amino acids. Losses at the gene ends were 8 bases for V and 3 bases for J; bases not matched to a gene: 1. The germline CDR1 and CDR2 sequences are MDHEN and SYDVKM. CDR3: CASRTGDYGYTF. The DNA of the CDR3 is TGTGCCAGCCGGACAGGGGACTATGGCTACACCTTC.

The chain joins TRBV7-8 to TRBJ1-1; perhaps TRBD1 as D (5 bases). Germline loops: CDR1 SGHVS, CDR2 FQNEAQ. V shed 1 base and J shed 1 base, with 13 bases lying between them. CDR3 length: 16 amino acids. This CDR3 reads CASSLGGRTGNTEAFF. The CDR3 nucleotides are TGTGCCAGCAGCTTAGGGGGCAGGACGGGGAACACTGAAGCTTTCTTT.

This chain connects TRBV5-4 to TRBJ1-1; a possible D gene is TRBD1 (6 bases). Germline values: CDR1 SGHNT, CDR2 YYREEE (reference sequence). Trimming removed 4 bases from V and 4 bases from J, with 8 bases in between. The CDR3 is made up of 12 amino acids. DNA of the CDR3: TGTGCCAGCAGCCGGACAGCCACTGAAGCTTTCTTT. Translation: CASSRTATEAFF.

The chain has TRBV5-5 and TRBJ1-2; D might be TRBD1 (6 bases). V shed 4 bases and J shed 2 bases, with 9 bases lying between them. The germline gives CDR1 SGHKS, CDR2 YYEKEE (reference sequence). This CDR3 is built from 13 residues. The CDR3 spells CASSRDINYGYTF. The CDR3 coding sequence is TGTGCCAGCAGCAGGGACATCAACTATGGCTACACCTTC.

V is TRBV24-1 and J is TRBJ2-3; TRBD2 matches 16 bases. Trimming cost V 6 bases and J 1 base; bases outside gene matches: 12. CDR1 is KGHDR, CDR2 SFDVKD, per germline. The CDR3 has 20 residues. The CDR3 bases are TGTGCCACCAGTCTGGCGGGACTAGCGGGAGGGCCTGGGGGCACAGATACGCAGTATTTT. It yields the protein CATSLAGLAGGPGGTDTQYF.

The chain joins TRBV7-2 to TRBJ1-5, with D maybe TRBD1 (5 bases). CDR3 length: 13 amino acids. The germline V gene has CDR1 SGHTA and CDR2 FQGNSA. V lost 5 bases, J lost 5 bases, and 10 bases lay in between. CDR3 protein: CASSIQGDQPQHF. The CDR3 DNA sequence: TGTGCCAGCAGCATCCAGGGTGATCAGCCCCAGCATTTT.

Written as DNA, the CDR3 is TGTGCCAGCAGTCCGGGACAGGCCCATTACTATGGCTACACCTTC. Translated, it gives CASSPGQAHYYGYTF. V and J are TRBV7-9 and TRBJ1-2, with 8 nucleotides matching TRBD1. Germline loops: CDR1 SEHNR, CDR2 FQNEAQ (reference sequence). After removal of 6 bases from V and 3 bases from J, the junction contained 9 bases not matched to a gene. The CDR3 is made up of 15 amino acids.

This clone came up once. The rearrangement uses TRBV21-1 and TRBJ2-5; the table's D call of TRBD1 was not tested on the DNA. TRBV21-1 counts as a pseudogene. The CDR3 is 14 residues long. CDR3 coding DNA: TGTGCCAGCAGCAAAGAAGGGGGCCAGGAGACCCAGTACTTC. Its protein is CASSKEGGQETQYF.

V is TRBV2 and J is TRBJ1-2; D is undetermined. Germline CDR1 reads SNHLY; CDR2 reads FYNNEI. V lost 8 bases and J lost 0, with 7 bases in between. This CDR3 region has 12 residues. The CDR3 reads CASELANYGYTF. CDR3 bases: TGTGCCAGCGAGCTTGCTAACTATGGCTACACCTTC.

This rearrangement joins TRBV5-1 to TRBJ2-7; D is possibly TRBD1 (5 bases). The germline gives CDR1 SGHRS, CDR2 YFSETQ. The V gene lost 4 bases and the J gene lost 6 bases, with 14 bases spanning the gap. This CDR3 contains 13 residues. The CDR3 sequence: CASSKVPQVEQYF. CDR3 DNA: TGCGCCAGCAGCAAAGTCCCACAGGTCGAGCAGTACTTC.

A single count supports this clone. The chain has TRBV28 and TRBJ2-5, with TRBD1 matching 10 bases. The germline V gene encodes CDR1 MDHEN and CDR2 SYDVKM. Trimming cost V 3 bases and J 0 bases; bases outside gene matches: 10. This CDR3 contains 18 residues. The CDR3 sequence: CASSLMGQGREYQETQYF. As DNA, the CDR3 is TGTGCCAGCAGTTTGATGGGACAGGGGAGGGAGTACCAAGAGACCCAGTACTTC.

This clone was observed a single time. The V gene is TRBV5-1, the J gene TRBJ1-4, with D uncertain. The V end was cut by 4 bases, the J end by 6 bases, with 13 bases between. There are 14 residues in the CDR3. Per germline, CDR1 SGHRS and CDR2 YFSETQ. The CDR3 bases are TGCGCCAGCAGCCTTACATCCCAGTATGAAAAACTGTTTTTT. Its protein product is CASSLTSQYEKLFF.

This chain joins TRBV28 and TRBJ1-2, with D perhaps TRBD1 (5 bases). V dropped 3 bases and J dropped 1 base, with 9 bases sitting between them. This CDR3 comprises 14 residues. CDR1 and CDR2 (germline): MDHEN, SYDVKM. The CDR3 sequence: CASSLGQRNYGYTF. The CDR3 coding sequence is TGTGCCAGCAGTTTGGGGCAGCGTAACTATGGCTACACCTTC.

The chain uses TRBV7-3 and TRBJ2-7; TRBD2 matches at 13 bases. CDR1 and CDR2 (germline): SGHTA, FQGTGA. CDR3 length: 19 amino acids. V trimming: 2 bases; J trimming: 2 bases; junction bases outside the gene matches: 12. CDR3 sequence: CASSLFGPGLAGIAYEQYF. CDR3 DNA sequence: TGTGCCAGCAGCTTATTTGGACCGGGACTAGCGGGGATCGCCTACGAGCAGTACTTC.

This chain uses TRBV9 with TRBJ1-6; the match to TRBD1 covers 10 bases. CDR1 is SGDLS and CDR2 is YYNGEE in the germline V gene. The CDR3 has 15 residues. V lost 3 bases and J lost 10; bases outside the gene matches: 7. This CDR3 is CASSGPGQGSSPLHF. As DNA, the CDR3 is TGTGCCAGCAGCGGACCGGGACAGGGGTCCTCACCCCTCCACTTT.

The chain combines TRBV28 with TRBJ1-5; D not resolved. The CDR3 spans 16 residues. CDR1 is MDHEN, CDR2 SYDVKM, per germline. V lost 6 bases and J 5 bases, leaving 20 bases between the germline ends. CDR3 loop: CASSPKSWREDQPQHF. The DNA for the CDR3 is TGTGCCAGCAGCCCGAAGTCTTGGAGGGAGGATCAGCCCCAGCATTTT.